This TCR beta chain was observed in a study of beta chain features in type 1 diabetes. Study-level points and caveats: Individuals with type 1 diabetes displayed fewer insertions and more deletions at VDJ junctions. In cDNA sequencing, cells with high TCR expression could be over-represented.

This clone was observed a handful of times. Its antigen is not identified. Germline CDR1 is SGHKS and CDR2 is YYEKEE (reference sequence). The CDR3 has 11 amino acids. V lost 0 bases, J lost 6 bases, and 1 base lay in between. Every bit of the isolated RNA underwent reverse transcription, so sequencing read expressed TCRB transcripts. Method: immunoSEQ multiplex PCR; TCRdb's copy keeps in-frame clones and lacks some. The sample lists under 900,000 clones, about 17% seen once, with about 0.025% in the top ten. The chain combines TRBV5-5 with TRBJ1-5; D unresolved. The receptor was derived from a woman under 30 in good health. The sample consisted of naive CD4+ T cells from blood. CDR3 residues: CASSLVQPQHF. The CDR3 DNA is TGTGCCAGCAGCTTGGTTCAGCCCCAGCATTTT.